This is a list of T cell receptor beta chains from one sample in a study of T cells in localized non-small cell lung cancer. Libraries were prepared by immunoSEQ multiplex PCR; TCRdb keeps only in-frame clonotypes and omits some of them. The repertoire has tens of thousands of clones, about 86% of them found once; the top ten carry roughly 1.2%. Here the sequenced sample was peripheral blood, taken before any cancer treatment. Receptors were obtained from a woman aged 35 to 70 with stage I lung adenocarcinoma. Both conserved end residues are part of each CDR3. A D gene is named only where the DNA matches it firmly.

D	V	J	CDR3	DNA
-	TRBV7-9	TRBJ2-7	CASSAEQDSYEQYF	TGTGCCAGCAGCGCTGAACAGGACTCCTACGAGCAGTACTTC
-	TRBV18	TRBJ2-5	CASSPRASGGEETQYF	TGTGCCAGCTCACCCCGCGCTAGTGGGGGAGAAGAGACCCAGTACTTC
-	TRBV5-4	TRBJ2-1	CASGVTYNEQFF	TGTGCCAGCGGAGTAACCTACAATGAGCAGTTCTTC
-	TRBV11-3	TRBJ2-6	CASSSYTGLGGANVLTF	TGTGCCAGCAGCTCGTATACAGGACTGGGAGGGGCCAACGTCCTGACTTTC
-	TRBV4-2	TRBJ2-2	CASSKEGHGGELFF	TGTGCCAGCAGCAAAGAAGGGCATGGCGGGGAGCTGTTTTTT
TRBD1	TRBV29-1	TRBJ2-2	CSVLTGGADTGELFF	TGCAGCGTGCTAACAGGGGGCGCGGACACCGGGGAGCTGTTTTTT
TRBD2	TRBV4-3	TRBJ2-3	CASSQAFAGGADTQYF	TGCGCCAGCAGCCAAGCGTTTGCGGGGGGGGCAGATACGCAGTATTTT
-	TRBV19	TRBJ2-3	CASSTLRDAADTQYF	TGTGCCAGTAGTACGCTCAGGGATGCGGCAGATACGCAGTATTTT
-	TRBV2	TRBJ1-5	CASSPGEGQPQHF	TGTGCCAGCAGTCCAGGGGAGGGCCAGCCCCAGCATTTT
-	TRBV2	TRBJ2-7	CASKPSSSYEQYF	TGTGCCAGCAAACCTAGCAGCTCCTACGAGCAGTACTTC
-	TRBV6-1	TRBJ2-3	CASIEDTSTDTQYF	TGTGCCAGCATCGAGGATACTAGCACAGATACGCAGTATTTT
TRBD1	TRBV5-5	TRBJ1-5	CASSPGQGVAQPQHF	TGTGCCAGCAGCCCCGGACAGGGGGTGGCTCAGCCCCAGCATTTT
-	TRBV7-3	TRBJ2-1	CASSLMSGDNEQFF	TGTGCCAGCAGCTTAATGTCAGGGGACAATGAGCAGTTCTTC
-	TRBV7-3	TRBJ2-7	CASSLTGQAANEQYF	TGTGCCAGCAGCTTAACGGGCCAGGCCGCTAACGAGCAGTACTTC
-	TRBV9	TRBJ2-3	CASSTPGGIRTDTQYF	TGTGCCAGCAGCACCCCAGGGGGGATTCGTACAGATACGCAGTATTTT
TRBD1	TRBV18	TRBJ2-1	CASSPRQGAGEQFF	TGTGCCAGCTCACCGCGACAGGGGGCAGGTGAGCAGTTCTTC
-	TRBV5-6	TRBJ1-4	CASSLVGRVEKLFF	TGTGCCAGCAGCCTCGTGGGCAGGGTTGAAAAACTGTTTTTT